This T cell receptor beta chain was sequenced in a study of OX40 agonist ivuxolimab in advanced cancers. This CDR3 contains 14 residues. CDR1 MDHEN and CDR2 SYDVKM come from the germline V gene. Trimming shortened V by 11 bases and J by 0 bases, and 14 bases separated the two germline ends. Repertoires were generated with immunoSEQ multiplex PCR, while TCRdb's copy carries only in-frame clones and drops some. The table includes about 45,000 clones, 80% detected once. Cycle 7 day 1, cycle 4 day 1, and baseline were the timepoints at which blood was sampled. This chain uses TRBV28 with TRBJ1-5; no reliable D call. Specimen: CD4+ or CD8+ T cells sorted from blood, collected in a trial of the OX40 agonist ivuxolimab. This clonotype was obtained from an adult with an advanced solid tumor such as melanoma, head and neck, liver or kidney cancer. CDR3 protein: CAVRGDLSNQPQHF. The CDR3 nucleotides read TGTGCCGTCAGAGGAGATCTTAGCAATCAGCCCCAGCATTTT.